This T cell receptor beta chain was documented in a study of blood T cell repertoires in COVID-19. Study in general: Acute-phase and convalescent COVID-19 samples originated in the United States, Italy and Spain. Sources were T cells, B-cell-depleted T cells, or PBMCs; the material itself was cDNA or gDNA.

The authors' processing: Reference gene primer amplification in the assay estimated nucleated cell counts. Here immunoSEQ multiplex PCR was the method, and the copy in TCRdb shows in-frame clones only, minus some. D and trimming were read from the DNA, whereas the V and J calls and clone size are those reported in that table. This table has tens of thousands of clones, around 80% appearing once. The CDR3 is made up of 16 amino acids. CDR1 MDHEN and CDR2 SYDVKM come from the germline V gene. The ends lost 8 bases at V and 8 bases at J; junction bases unmatched: 17. The receptor was isolated from a human donor in a cohort sampled during active COVID-19. Sequenced: peripheral blood. The rearrangement joins TRBV28 to TRBJ2-1; TRBD2 aligns across 8 bases. CDR3 DNA: TGTGCCAGCTGGGCGCCTCGGGAGGGCCTAAGGTATGAGCAGTTCTTC. Amino acid sequence: CASWAPREGLRYEQFF. Full variable domain (remainder filled in from reference TRBV28 and TRBJ2-1): DVKVTQSSRYLVKRTGEKVFLECVQDMDHENMFWYRQDPGLGLRLIYFSYDVKMKEKGDIPEGYSVSREKKERFSLILESASTNQTSMYLCASWAPREGLRYEQFFGPGTRLTVL.